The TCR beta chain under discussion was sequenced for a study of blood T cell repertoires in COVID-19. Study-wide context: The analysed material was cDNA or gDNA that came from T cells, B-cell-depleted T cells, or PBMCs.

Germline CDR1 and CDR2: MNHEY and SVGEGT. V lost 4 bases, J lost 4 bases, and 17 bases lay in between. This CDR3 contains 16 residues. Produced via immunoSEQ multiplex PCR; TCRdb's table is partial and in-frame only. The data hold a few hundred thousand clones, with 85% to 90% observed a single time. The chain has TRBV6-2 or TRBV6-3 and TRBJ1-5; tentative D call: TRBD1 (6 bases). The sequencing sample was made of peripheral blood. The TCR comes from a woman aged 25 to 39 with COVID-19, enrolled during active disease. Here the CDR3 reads CASSLLGQGLNQPQHF. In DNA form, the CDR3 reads TGTGCCAGCAGTTTATTGGGGCAGGGGTTAAATCAGCCCCAGCATTTT.